This is a list of T cell receptor beta chains from one sample in a study of PD-L1 blockade in urothelial cancer. TCRdb's copy holds only in-frame clones and misses some; the assay was immunoSEQ multiplex PCR. The table includes 55,000 to 70,000 clones, over 75% detected once. The sequencing here drew on PBMCs, taken around atezolizumab (anti-PD-L1) treatment. The receptors were sampled from a man aged 65 to 85 with urothelial cancer. The conserved cysteine and the conserved F or W are not part of the CDR3 here.

TRBV15	TRBJ2-7	ATSRARRLAVHEQY
TRBV7-8	TRBJ2-3	ASSPRTIGEY
TRBV19	TRBJ2-2	ASSMGLRPGELF
TRBV19	TRBJ1-1	ASSIDRGNTEAF
TRBV9	TRBJ2-2	ASSVATGLANTGELF
TRBV10-2	TRBJ2-5	ASSEASGSQTQY
TRBV7-6	TRBJ1-2	ASSRQGAYGYT
TRBV2	TRBJ2-6	ASSEQVGAGANVLT
TRBV29-1	TRBJ2-3	SVALVGTGGRDTQY
TRBV9	TRBJ1-4	ASSATGGSEKLF
TRBV19	TRBJ1-2	ASSPGAGGET